Here is one TCR beta chain with its context. Its recognized antigen is unknown. Base qualities are not at hand, and no much larger clone is one base apart. TCRbeta CDR3 regions were amplified from genomic DNA by means of the immunoSEQ Assay, a bias-controlled multiplex PCR. The authors processed their data as follows. The number of nucleated cells in each sample was estimated by amplification of reference gene primers within the assay. To quantify the absolute abundance of each unique TCRbeta CDR3 rearrangement, sequence reads were collapsed and filtered. Productive Simpson clonality was computed per sample as the square root of Simpson's diversity index over productive rearrangements. Drawn from immuneACCESS, this table holds only the in-frame rearrangements with V and J called that TCRdb kept. Clones are partly lost; checked studies trace under half to an unresolved V gene and leave the rest unexplained. V and J calls plus clone size are reproduced from that table; the DNA served to infer D and trimming. Present in this sample are roughly 230,000 clones, roughly four fifths of which were seen just once. Of the sample, 3.4% falls within the top ten clones.

Participants in the prospective study were enrolled through a virtual design, were aged roughly 18 to 100 years, and lived in fewer than 30 United States geographic areas. In the prospective study, participants were assigned to cohorts based on the clinical history participants reported in a screening survey and a study questionnaire. Recovered participants in ImmuneRACE Cohort 3 were defined by two consecutive negative NP/OP PCR tests, clearance by a healthcare professional, or resolution of symptoms. Mobile phlebotomists in the prospective study collected whole blood, serum and a nasopharyngeal or oropharyngeal swab from every participant. Over an approximately 2-month period, participants in the prospective study had the option of providing additional blood draws and questionnaires. Before DNA extraction, prospective study blood samples were shipped either frozen or at room temperature. The source of the sample is a study of blood T cell repertoires in COVID-19 (TCRdb year 2020). About the full investigation: Samples covering the acute and convalescent phases of COVID-19 were provided by collaborators in the United States, Italy and Spain. Where available, HLA class I and class II types were obtained from metadata supplied by the sample provider rather than from assay-based typing. The prospective study material was composed of cDNA or gDNA derived from T cells, B-cell-depleted T cells, or PBMCs. Deeply sampled blood TCRbeta repertoires from subjects exposed to, actively infected with, or recovered from COVID-19 were included in the dataset. A freely available public database, intended as a resource for researchers studying the immune response to SARS-CoV-2, is where the repertoires were released. The sample metadata nearly always contained a de-identified subject ID, COVID-19 status, age in years and sex. The samples were drawn from two sources: the first 160 participants of the ongoing ImmuneRACE study, and 1,000 to 1,500 subjects contributed by 6 global collaborators. What the research found in general, with its limitations: The quantity of clinical and demographic metadata differed by source and by participant and was supplied without curation.

The junction shows trimming of 5 bases on V and 5 bases on J, plus 18 bases between the germline ends. As encoded in the germline V gene, CDR1 is SGHVS while CDR2 is FQNEAQ. From cysteine to phenylalanine, the CDR3 is 15 amino acids long. The DNA shown is the 45-base CDR3, in frame from base 1. The origin of this receptor is a man aged 50-59 years who had recovered from COVID-19. The sequenced sample consisted of PBMCs or T cells enriched from blood (not recorded which). The chain joins TRBV7-8 to TRBJ2-5; the D region possibly corresponds to TRBD1 (8 bases align). The sequence in DNA is TGTGCCAGCAGCCCGGGGGGCAGGGGGCTGGAGACCCAGTACTTC. This yields the protein CASSPGGRGLETQYF.